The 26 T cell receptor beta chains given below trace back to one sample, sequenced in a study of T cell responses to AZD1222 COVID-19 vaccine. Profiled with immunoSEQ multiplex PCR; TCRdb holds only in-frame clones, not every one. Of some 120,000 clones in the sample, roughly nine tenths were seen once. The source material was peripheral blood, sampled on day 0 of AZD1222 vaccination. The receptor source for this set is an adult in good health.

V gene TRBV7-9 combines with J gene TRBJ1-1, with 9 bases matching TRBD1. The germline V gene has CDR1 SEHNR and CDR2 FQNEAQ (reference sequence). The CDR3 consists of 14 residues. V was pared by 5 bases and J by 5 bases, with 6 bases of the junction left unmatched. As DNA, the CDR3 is TGTGCCAGCAGCCCGGGACAGGGCGGAACTGAAGCTTTCTTT. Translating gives CASSPGQGGTEAFF. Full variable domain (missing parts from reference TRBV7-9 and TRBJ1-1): DTGVSQNPRHKITKRGQNVTFRCDPISEHNRLYWYRQTLGQGPEFLTYFQNEAQLEKSRLLSDRFSAERPKGSFSTLEIQRTEQGDSAMYLCASSPGQGGTEAFFGQGTRLTVV.

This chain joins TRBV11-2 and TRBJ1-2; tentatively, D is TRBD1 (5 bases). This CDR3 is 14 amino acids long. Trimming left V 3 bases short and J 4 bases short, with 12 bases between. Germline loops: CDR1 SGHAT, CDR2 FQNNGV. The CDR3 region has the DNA TGTGCCAGCAGCTTTTCAGACAGCTCCTATGGCTACACCTTC. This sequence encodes CASSFSDSSYGYTF.

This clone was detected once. The CDR3: CASRAAPRGNQPQHF. The CDR3 DNA is TGTGCCAGCAGGGCTGCACCTCGGGGCAATCAGCCCCAGCATTTT. The chain combines TRBV6-5 with TRBJ1-5; D gene uncertain. Germline values: CDR1 MNHEY, CDR2 SVGAGI. The CDR3 totals 15 residues. V was trimmed by 6 bases and J by 2 bases, leaving 14 bases between them.

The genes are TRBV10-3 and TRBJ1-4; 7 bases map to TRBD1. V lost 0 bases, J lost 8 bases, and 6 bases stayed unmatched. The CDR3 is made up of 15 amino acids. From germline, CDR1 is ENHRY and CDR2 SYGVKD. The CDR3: CAISESGQAREKLFF. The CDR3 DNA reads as TGTGCCATCAGTGAGTCCGGACAGGCGAGGGAAAAACTGTTTTTT.

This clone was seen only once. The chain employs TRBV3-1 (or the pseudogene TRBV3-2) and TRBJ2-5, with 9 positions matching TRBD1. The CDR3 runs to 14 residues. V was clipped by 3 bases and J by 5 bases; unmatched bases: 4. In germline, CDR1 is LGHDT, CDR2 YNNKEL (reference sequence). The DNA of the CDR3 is TGTGCCAGCAGCCAGGCGACAGGGGGGGAGACCCAGTACTTC. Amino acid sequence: CASSQATGGETQYF.

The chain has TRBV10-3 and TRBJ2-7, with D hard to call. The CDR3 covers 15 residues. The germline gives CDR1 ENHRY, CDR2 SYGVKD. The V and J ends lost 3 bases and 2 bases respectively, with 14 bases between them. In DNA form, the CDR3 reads TGTGCCATCAGTGAAGGATTTAGGCTGGCCTACGAGCAGTACTTC. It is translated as CAISEGFRLAYEQYF.

CDR3 region: CASSYGRYEQYF. The CDR3 DNA follows: TGTGCCAGCAGTTACGGACGCTACGAGCAGTACTTC. V gene TRBV6-6 combines with J gene TRBJ2-7, with D uncertain. From germline, CDR1 is MNHNY and CDR2 SVGAGI (reference sequence). Deletions cut 2 bases from V and 3 bases from J, with 5 bases between. The CDR3 has 12 residues.

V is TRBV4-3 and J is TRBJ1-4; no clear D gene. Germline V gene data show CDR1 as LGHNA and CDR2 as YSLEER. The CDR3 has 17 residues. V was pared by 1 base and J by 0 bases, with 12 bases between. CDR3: CASSQVGGFATNEKLFF. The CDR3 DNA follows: TGCGCCAGCAGCCAAGTAGGAGGTTTTGCAACTAATGAAAAACTGTTTTTT.

DNA of the CDR3: TGTGCCAGCACCCCCTCCCCCGCTAGCTCTAGAAATGAGCAGTTCTTC. Its translation: CASTPSPASSRNEQFF. The J gene is TRBJ2-1, the V gene TRBV7-6, with D tentatively TRBD2 (5 bases). V lost 7 bases, J lost 7 bases, and 23 bases lay in between. CDR3 length: 16 amino acids. CDR1 and CDR2 from the germline V gene are SGHVS and FNYEAQ.

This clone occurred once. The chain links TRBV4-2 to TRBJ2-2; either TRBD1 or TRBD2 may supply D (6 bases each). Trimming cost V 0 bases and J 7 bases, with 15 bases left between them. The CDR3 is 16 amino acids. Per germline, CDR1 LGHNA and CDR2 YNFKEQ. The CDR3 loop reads CASSQEVGGKNGELFF. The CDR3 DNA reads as TGTGCCAGCAGCCAAGAAGTAGGGGGGAAAAACGGGGAGCTGTTTTTT.

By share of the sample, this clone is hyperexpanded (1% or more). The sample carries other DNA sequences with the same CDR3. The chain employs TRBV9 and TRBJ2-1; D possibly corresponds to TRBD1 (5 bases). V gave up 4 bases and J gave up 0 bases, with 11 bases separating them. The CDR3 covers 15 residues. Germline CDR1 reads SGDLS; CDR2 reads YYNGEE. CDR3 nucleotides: TGTGCCAGCAGCCCCCAGGGTAACTCCTACAATGAGCAGTTCTTC. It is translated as CASSPQGNSYNEQFF.

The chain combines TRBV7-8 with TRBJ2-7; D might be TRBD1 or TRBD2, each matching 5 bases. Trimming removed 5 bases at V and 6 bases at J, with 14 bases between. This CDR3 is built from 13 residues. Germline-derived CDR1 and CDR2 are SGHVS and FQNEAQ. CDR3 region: CASSRGPPREQYF. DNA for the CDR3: TGTGCCAGCAGCCGGGGACCTCCCCGCGAGCAGTACTTC.

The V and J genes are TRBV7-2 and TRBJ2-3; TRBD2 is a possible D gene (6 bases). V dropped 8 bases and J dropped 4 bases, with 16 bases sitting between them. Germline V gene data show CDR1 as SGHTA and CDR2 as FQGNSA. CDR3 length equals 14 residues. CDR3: CASQFRAGSDTQYF. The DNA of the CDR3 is TGTGCCAGCCAATTCCGGGCGGGATCAGATACGCAGTATTTT.

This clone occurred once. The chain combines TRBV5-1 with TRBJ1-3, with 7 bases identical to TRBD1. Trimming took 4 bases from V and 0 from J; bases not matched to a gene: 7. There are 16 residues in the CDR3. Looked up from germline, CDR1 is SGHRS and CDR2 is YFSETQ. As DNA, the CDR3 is TGCGCCAGCAGCGCGGGACAGATACTCTCTGGAAACACCATATATTTT. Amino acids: CASSAGQILSGNTIYF.

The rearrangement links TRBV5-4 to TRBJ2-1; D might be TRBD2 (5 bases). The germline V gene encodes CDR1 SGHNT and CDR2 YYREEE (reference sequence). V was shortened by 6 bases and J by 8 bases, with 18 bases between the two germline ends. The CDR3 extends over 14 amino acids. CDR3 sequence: CASMWSGPSDEQFF. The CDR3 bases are TGTGCCAGCATGTGGAGCGGCCCCTCCGATGAGCAGTTCTTC. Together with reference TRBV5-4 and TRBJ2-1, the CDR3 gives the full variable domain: ETGVTQSPTHLIKTRGQQVTLRCSSQSGHNTVSWYQQALGQGPQFIFQYYREEENGRGNFPPRFSGLQFPNYSSELNVNALELDDSALYLCASMWSGPSDEQFFGPGTRLTVL.

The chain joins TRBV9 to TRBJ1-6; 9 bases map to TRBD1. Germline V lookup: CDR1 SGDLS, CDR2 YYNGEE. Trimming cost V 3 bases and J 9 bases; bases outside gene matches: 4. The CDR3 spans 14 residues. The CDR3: CASSGGDRVSPLHF. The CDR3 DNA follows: TGTGCCAGCAGCGGAGGGGACAGGGTTTCACCCCTCCACTTT.

This CDR3 is CASSLQTGRRSPLHF. DNA for the CDR3: TGTGCCAGCTCACTCCAGACAGGGAGGAGATCACCCCTCCACTTT. The rearrangement links TRBV18 to TRBJ1-6, with 7 bases aligning to TRBD1. Germline CDR1 and CDR2: KGHSH and LQKENI. With V trimmed by 4 bases and J by 10 bases, 10 bases remained unmatched. The CDR3 loop spans 15 amino acids.

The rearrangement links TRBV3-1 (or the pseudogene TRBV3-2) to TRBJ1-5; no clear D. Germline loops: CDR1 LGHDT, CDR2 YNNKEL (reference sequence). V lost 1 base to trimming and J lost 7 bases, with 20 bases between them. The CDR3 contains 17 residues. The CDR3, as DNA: TGTGCCAGCAGCCAAGGGGCGGTGGGCCGGGAGCTCCAGCCCCAGCATTTT. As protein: CASSQGAVGRELQPQHF.

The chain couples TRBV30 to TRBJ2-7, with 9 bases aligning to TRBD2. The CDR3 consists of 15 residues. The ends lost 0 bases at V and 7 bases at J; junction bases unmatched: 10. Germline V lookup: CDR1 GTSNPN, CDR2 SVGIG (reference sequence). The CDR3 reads CAWSVSVAGEGEQYF. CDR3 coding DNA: TGTGCCTGGAGTGTATCAGTAGCGGGAGAGGGGGAGCAGTACTTC.

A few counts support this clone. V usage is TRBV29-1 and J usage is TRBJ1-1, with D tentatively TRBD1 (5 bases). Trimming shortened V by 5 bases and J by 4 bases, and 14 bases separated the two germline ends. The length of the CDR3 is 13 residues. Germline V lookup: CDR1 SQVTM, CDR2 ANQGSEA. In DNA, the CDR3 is TGCAGCGTTTCCCGGGACTACAGCACTGAAGCTTTCTTT. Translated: CSVSRDYSTEAFF.

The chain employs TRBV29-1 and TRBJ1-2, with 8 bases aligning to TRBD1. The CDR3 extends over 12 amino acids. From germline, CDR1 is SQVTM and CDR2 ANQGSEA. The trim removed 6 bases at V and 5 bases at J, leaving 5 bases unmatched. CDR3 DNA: TGCAGCGTCCTGACAGGGGTTTATGGCTACACCTTC. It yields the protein CSVLTGVYGYTF.

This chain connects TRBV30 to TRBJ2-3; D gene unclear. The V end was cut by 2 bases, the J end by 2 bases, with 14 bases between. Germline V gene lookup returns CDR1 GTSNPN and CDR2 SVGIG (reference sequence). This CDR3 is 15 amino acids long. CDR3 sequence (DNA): TGTGCCTGGAGTCGGGCCGGCCATCCCACAGATACGCAGTATTTT. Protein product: CAWSRAGHPTDTQYF.

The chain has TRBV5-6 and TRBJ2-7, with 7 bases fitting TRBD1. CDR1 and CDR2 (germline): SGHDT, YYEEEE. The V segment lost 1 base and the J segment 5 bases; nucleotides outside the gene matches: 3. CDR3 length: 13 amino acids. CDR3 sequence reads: CASSLNRGHEQYF. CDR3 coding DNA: TGTGCCAGCAGCTTGAACAGGGGCCACGAGCAGTACTTC.

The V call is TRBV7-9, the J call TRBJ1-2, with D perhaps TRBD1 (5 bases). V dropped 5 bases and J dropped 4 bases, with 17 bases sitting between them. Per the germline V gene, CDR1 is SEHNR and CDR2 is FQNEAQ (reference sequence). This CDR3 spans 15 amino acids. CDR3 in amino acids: CASSPWGGVGYGYTF. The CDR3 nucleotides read TGTGCCAGCAGCCCCTGGGGAGGGGTTGGCTATGGCTACACCTTC.

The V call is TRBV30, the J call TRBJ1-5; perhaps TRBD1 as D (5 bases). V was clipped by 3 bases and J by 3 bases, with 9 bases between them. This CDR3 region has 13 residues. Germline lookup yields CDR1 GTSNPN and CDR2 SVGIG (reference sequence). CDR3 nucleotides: TGTGCCTGGAGGGGGGTATCCAATCAGCCCCAGCATTTT. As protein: CAWRGVSNQPQHF.

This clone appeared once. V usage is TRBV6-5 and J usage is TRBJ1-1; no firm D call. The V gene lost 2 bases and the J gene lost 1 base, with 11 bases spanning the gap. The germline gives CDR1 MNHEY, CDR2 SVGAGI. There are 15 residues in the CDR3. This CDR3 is CASSYQSAGNTEAFF. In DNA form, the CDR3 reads TGTGCCAGCAGTTACCAGTCCGCAGGGAACACTGAAGCTTTCTTT.